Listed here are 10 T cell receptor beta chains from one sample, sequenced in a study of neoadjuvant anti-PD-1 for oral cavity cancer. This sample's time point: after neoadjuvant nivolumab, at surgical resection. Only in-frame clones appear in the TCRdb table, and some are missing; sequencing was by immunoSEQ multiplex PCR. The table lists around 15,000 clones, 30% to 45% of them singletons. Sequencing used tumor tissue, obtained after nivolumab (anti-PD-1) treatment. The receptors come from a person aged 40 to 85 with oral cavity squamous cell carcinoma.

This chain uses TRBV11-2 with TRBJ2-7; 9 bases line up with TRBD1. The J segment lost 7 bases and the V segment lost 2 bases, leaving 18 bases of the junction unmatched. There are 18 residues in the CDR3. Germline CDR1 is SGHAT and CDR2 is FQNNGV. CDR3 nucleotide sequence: TGTGCCAGCAGCTTATACCCGGTCCTAAGGACAGGGGAGGATGAGCAGTACTTC. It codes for CASSLYPVLRTGEDEQYF.

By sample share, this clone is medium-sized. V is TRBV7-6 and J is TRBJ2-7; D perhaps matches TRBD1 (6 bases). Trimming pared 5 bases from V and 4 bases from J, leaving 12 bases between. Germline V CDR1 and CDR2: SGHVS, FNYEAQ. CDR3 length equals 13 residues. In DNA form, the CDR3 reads TGTGCCAGCAGCGACGCACAGGGTTACGAGCAGTACTTC. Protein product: CASSDAQGYEQYF.

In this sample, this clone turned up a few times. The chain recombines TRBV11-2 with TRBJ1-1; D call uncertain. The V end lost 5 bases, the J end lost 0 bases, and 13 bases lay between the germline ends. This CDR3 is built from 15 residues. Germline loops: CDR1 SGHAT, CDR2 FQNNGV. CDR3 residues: CASSPRRGLNTEAFF. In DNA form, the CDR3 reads TGTGCCAGCAGCCCCCGAAGAGGTTTGAACACTGAAGCTTTCTTT.

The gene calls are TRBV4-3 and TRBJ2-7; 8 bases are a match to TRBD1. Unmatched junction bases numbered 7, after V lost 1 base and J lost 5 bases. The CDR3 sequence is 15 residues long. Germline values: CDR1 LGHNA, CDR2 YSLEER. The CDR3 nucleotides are TGCGCCAGCAGCCAAGGGAGGACAGGGAGTCACGAGCAGTACTTC. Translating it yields CASSQGRTGSHEQYF.

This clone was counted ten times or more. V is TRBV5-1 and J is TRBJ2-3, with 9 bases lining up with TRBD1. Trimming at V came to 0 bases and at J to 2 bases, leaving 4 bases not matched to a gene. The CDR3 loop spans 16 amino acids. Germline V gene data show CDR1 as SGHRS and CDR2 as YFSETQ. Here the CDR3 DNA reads TGCGCCAGCAGCTTGGATACAGGGGGCGCCACAGATACGCAGTATTTT. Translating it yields CASSLDTGGATDTQYF.

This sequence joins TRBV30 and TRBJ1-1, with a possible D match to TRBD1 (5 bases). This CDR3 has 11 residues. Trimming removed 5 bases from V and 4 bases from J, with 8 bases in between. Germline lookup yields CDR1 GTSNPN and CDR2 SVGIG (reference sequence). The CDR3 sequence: CAWSGTTEAFF. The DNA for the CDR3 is TGTGCCTGGTCTGGGACCACTGAAGCTTTCTTT.

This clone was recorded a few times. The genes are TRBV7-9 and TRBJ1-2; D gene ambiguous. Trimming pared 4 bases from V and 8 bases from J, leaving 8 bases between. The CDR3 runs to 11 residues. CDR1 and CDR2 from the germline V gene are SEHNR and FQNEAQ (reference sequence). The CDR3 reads CASSSGWGYTF. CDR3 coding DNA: TGTGCCAGCAGCTCCGGTTGGGGCTACACCTTC. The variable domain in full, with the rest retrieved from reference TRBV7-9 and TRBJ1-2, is DTGVSQNPRHKITKRGQNVTFRCDPISEHNRLYWYRQTLGQGPEFLTYFQNEAQLEKSRLLSDRFSAERPKGSFSTLEIQRTEQGDSAMYLCASSSGWGYTFGSGTRLTVV.

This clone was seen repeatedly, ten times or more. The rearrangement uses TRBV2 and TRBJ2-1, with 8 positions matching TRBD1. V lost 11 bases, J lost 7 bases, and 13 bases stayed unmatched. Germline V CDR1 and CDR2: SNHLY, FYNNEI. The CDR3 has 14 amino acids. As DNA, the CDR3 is TGTGCCGGCCAGACGGACAGGGCTGGGAATGAGCAGTTCTTC. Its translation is CAGQTDRAGNEQFF.

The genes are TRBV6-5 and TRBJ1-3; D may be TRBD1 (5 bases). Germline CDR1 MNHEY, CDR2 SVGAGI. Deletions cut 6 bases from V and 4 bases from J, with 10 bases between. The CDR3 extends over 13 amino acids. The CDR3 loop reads CASRTGPGNTIYF. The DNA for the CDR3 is TGTGCCAGCAGAACAGGACCCGGAAACACCATATATTTT.

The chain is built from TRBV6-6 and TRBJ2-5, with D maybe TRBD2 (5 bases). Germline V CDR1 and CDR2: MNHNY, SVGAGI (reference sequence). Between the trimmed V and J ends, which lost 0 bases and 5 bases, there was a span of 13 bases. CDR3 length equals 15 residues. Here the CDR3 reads CASSYSTYRGETQYF. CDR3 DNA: TGTGCCAGCAGTTACTCGACTTACCGGGGTGAGACCCAGTACTTC.